The 5 T cell receptor beta chains given below trace back to one sample, sequenced in a study of cytomegalovirus exposure and HLA in healthy donors. The table came from immunoSEQ multiplex PCR; TCRdb's copy has only in-frame clones and leaves some out. The data contain some 110,000 clones, less than 90% of them seen just once; the ten biggest clones take up less than 2%. Input material: PBMCs. These receptors were taken from a woman between 18 and 29 years old in good health and CMV-seropositive.

The V call is TRBV6-5, the J call TRBJ1-6; D is unclear. Trimming removed 4 bases from V and 0 bases from J, with 10 bases in between. CDR1 MNHEY and CDR2 SVGAGI come from the germline V gene. The CDR3 is made up of 16 amino acids. The CDR3 DNA is TGTGCCAGCAGTTCCCAGGTGCCCTCCTATAATTCACCCCTCCACTTT. This codes for CASSSQVPSYNSPLHF.

The V gene is TRBV6-5, the J gene TRBJ2-7, with TRBD1 identical over 10 bases. V was clipped by 5 bases and J by 6 bases; unmatched bases: 7. The germline CDR1 and CDR2 sequences are MNHEY and SVGAGI. The CDR3 is 14 amino acids. CDR3: CASSNLGTGVEQYF. The CDR3 DNA reads TGTGCCAGCAGTAATCTCGGGACAGGGGTCGAGCAGTACTTC.

This chain connects TRBV2 to TRBJ2-1; TRBD1 might be the D (6 bases). This CDR3 is built from 17 residues. Germline V CDR1 and CDR2: SNHLY, FYNNEI. V was clipped by 2 bases and J by 2 bases, with 16 bases between them. CDR3 sequence reads: CASSERGGTIPYNEQFF. CDR3 DNA sequence: TGTGCCAGCAGTGAAAGGGGTGGGACAATCCCCTACAATGAGCAGTTCTTC. Drawing the rest from reference TRBV2 and TRBJ2-1, the complete variable domain is EPEVTQTPSHQVTQMGQEVILRCVPISNHLYFYWYRQILGQKVEFLVSFYNNEISEKSEIFDDQFSVERPDGSNFTLKIRSTKLEDSAMYFCASSERGGTIPYNEQFFGPGTRLTVL.

The chain carries TRBV11-2 and TRBJ2-1, with 8 bases aligning to TRBD2. This CDR3 is 16 amino acids long. Germline V lookup: CDR1 SGHAT, CDR2 FQNNGV. With V trimmed by 1 base and J by 2 bases, 4 bases remained unmatched. The DNA of the CDR3 is TGTGCCAGCAGCTTAGGGCGGGGGGTCGCCTACAATGAGCAGTTCTTC. The encoded protein is CASSLGRGVAYNEQFF.

This sequence joins TRBV6-1 and TRBJ2-7; D ambiguous. There are 16 residues in the CDR3. The germline CDR1 and CDR2 sequences are MNHNS and SASEGT. V was clipped by 6 bases and J by 0 bases, with 18 bases between them. The CDR3 reads CASREHGAASSYEQYF. CDR3 DNA sequence: TGTGCCAGCAGGGAACATGGAGCCGCGAGCTCCTACGAGCAGTACTTC.